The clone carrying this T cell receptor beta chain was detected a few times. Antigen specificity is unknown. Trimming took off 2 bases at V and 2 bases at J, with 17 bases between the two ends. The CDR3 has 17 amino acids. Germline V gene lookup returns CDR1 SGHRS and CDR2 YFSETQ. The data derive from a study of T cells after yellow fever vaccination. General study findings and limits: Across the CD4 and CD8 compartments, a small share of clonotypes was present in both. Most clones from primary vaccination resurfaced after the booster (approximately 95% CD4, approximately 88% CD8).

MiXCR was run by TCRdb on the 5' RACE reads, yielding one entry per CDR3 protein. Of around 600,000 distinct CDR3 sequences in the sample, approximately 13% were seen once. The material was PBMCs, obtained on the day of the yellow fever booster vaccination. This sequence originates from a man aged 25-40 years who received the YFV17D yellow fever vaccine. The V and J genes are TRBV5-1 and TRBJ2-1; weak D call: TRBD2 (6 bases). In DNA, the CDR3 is TGCGCCAGCAGCTTCGGTAGTAGCGGAGGGCCCTACAATGAGCAGTTCTTC. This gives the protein CASSFGSSGGPYNEQFF. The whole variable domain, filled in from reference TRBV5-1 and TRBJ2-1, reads KAGVTQTPRYLIKTRGQQVTLSCSPISGHRSVSWYQQTPGQGLQFLFEYFSETQRNKGNFPGRFSGRQFSNSRSEMNVSTLELGDSALYLCASSFGSSGGPYNEQFFGPGTRLTVL.